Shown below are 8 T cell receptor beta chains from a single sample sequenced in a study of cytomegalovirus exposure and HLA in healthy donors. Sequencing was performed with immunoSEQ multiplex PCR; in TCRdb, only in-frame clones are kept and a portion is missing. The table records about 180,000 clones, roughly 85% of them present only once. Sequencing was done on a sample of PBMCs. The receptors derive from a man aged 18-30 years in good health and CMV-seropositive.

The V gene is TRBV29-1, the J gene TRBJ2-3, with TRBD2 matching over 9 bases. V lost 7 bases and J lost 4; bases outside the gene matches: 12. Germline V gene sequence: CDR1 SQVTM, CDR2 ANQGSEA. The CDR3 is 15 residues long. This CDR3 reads CSANSGSGSPDTQYF. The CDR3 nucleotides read TGCAGCGCTAATAGCGGGAGCGGCAGCCCAGATACGCAGTATTTT.

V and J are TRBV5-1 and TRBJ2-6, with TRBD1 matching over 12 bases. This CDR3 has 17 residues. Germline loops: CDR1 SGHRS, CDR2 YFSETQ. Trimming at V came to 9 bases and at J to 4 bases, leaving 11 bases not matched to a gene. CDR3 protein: CATQVGQGAFGANVLTF. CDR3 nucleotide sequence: TGCGCCACCCAGGTGGGACAGGGGGCGTTCGGGGCCAACGTCCTGACTTTC. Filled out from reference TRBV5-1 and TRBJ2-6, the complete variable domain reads KAGVTQTPRYLIKTRGQQVTLSCSPISGHRSVSWYQQTPGQGLQFLFEYFSETQRNKGNFPGRFSGRQFSNSRSEMNVSTLELGDSALYLCATQVGQGAFGANVLTFGAGSRLTVL.

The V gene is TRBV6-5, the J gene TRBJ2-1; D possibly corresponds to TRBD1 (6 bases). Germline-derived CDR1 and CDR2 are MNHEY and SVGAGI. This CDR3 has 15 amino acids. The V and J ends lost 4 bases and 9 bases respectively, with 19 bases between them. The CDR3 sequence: CASSSPNYDRSEQFF. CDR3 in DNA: TGTGCCAGCAGTTCCCCCAACTATGACAGGTCTGAGCAGTTCTTC.

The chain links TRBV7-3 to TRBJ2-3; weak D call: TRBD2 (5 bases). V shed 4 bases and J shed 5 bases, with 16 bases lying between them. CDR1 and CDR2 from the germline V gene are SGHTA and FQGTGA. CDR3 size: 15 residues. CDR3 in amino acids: CASSSRSSGIDTQYF. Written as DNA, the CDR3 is TGTGCCAGCAGCTCCCGGAGCAGCGGTATAGATACGCAGTATTTT.

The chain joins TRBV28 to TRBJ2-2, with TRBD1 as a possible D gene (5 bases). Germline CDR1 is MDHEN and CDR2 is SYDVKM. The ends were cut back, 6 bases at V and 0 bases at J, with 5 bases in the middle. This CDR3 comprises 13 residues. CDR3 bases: TGTGCCAGCAGGACAGCGAACACCGGGGAGCTGTTTTTT. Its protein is CASRTANTGELFF.

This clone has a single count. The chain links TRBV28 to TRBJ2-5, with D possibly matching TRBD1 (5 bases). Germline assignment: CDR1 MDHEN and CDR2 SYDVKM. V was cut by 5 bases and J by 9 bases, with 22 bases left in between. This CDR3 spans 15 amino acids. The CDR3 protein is CASSAKGTGLRAQYF. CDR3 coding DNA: TGTGCCAGCAGTGCAAAGGGAACAGGCCTTAGGGCCCAGTACTTC. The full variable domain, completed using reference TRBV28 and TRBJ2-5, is DVKVTQSSRYLVKRTGEKVFLECVQDMDHENMFWYRQDPGLGLRLIYFSYDVKMKEKGDIPEGYSVSREKKERFSLILESASTNQTSMYLCASSAKGTGLRAQYFGPGTRLLVL.

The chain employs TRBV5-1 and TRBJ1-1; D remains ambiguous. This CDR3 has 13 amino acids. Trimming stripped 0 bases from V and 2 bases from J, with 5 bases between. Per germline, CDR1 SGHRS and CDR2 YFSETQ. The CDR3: CASSLGHNTEAFF. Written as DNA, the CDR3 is TGCGCCAGCAGCTTGGGACACAACACTGAAGCTTTCTTT. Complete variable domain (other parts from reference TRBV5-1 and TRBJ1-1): KAGVTQTPRYLIKTRGQQVTLSCSPISGHRSVSWYQQTPGQGLQFLFEYFSETQRNKGNFPGRFSGRQFSNSRSEMNVSTLELGDSALYLCASSLGHNTEAFFGQGTRLTVV.

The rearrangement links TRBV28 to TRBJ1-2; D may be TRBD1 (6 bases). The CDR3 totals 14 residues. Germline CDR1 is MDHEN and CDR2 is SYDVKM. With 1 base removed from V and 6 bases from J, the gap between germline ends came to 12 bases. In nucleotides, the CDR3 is TGTGCCAGCAGTTTATCAGGGGACGGGAATGGCTACACCTTC. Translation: CASSLSGDGNGYTF.